A single sample is the source of the 27 T cell receptor beta chains below, sequenced in a study of cytomegalovirus exposure and HLA in healthy donors. This PCR relied on a set of 60 Vbeta primers and 13 Jbeta primers. Sequencing was performed with immunoSEQ multiplex PCR; in TCRdb, only in-frame clones are kept and a portion is missing. The sample has some 120,000 clones; over 70% are singletons. The sample comprised PBMCs. These receptors all come from a woman in her late teens or twenties in good health and CMV-seronegative.

The J gene is TRBJ1-2, the V gene TRBV5-1; D is unresolved. V was pared by 7 bases and J by 5 bases, with 12 bases between. Germline CDR1 is SGHRS and CDR2 is YFSETQ. The CDR3 spans 12 residues. The CDR3 DNA reads TGCGCCAGCCCAGGTAGGTCGTATGGCTACACCTTC. Protein: CASPGRSYGYTF. The full variable domain, its missing parts supplied by reference TRBV5-1 and TRBJ1-2, is KAGVTQTPRYLIKTRGQQVTLSCSPISGHRSVSWYQQTPGQGLQFLFEYFSETQRNKGNFPGRFSGRQFSNSRSEMNVSTLELGDSALYLCASPGRSYGYTFGSGTRLTVV.

The gene calls are TRBV5-4 and TRBJ2-5; weak D call: TRBD1 (5 bases). Germline V gene sequence: CDR1 SGHNT, CDR2 YYREEE (reference sequence). V lost 4 bases and J 5 bases, leaving 18 bases between the germline ends. The CDR3 sequence is 15 residues long. Here the CDR3 reads CASSLTAGYRETQYF. CDR3 nucleotides: TGTGCCAGCAGCCTGACAGCTGGCTACCGGGAGACCCAGTACTTC.

V gene TRBV5-1 combines with J gene TRBJ2-7; TRBD1 aligns across 8 bases. Germline assignment: CDR1 SGHRS and CDR2 YFSETQ. The trim removed 5 bases at V and 2 bases at J, leaving 3 bases unmatched. CDR3 length equals 13 residues. The CDR3 reads CASRTGDTYEQYF. The CDR3 DNA is TGCGCCAGCAGGACAGGGGACACCTACGAGCAGTACTTC.

V gene TRBV6-1 combines with J gene TRBJ1-5, with a tentative D call TRBD1 (5 bases). This CDR3 is 18 amino acids long. The V end was cut by 2 bases, the J end by 5 bases, with 22 bases between. Looked up from germline, CDR1 is MNHNS and CDR2 is SASEGT. CDR3 DNA: TGTGCCAGCAGTGAATATATGGTCAGGCCCGACAGCGATCAGCCCCAGCATTTT. Translation gives CASSEYMVRPDSDQPQHF.

The chain links TRBV2 to TRBJ2-3; 7 bases line up with TRBD2. The germline V gene has CDR1 SNHLY and CDR2 FYNNEI. V lost 6 bases and J lost 3; bases outside the gene matches: 9. The CDR3 covers 15 residues. CDR3 loop: CASSPTWGGTDTQYF. CDR3 bases: TGTGCCAGCAGCCCAACCTGGGGGGGGACAGATACGCAGTATTTT.

The V gene is TRBV19, the J gene TRBJ2-2; D gene uncertain. V lost 8 bases, J lost 5 bases, and 6 bases lay in between. Germline V lookup: CDR1 LNHDA, CDR2 SQIVND (reference sequence). The CDR3 has 11 residues. CDR3 region: CASFITGELFF. In DNA form, the CDR3 reads TGTGCCAGTTTCATTACCGGGGAGCTGTTTTTT.

This rearrangement joins TRBV5-6 to TRBJ1-5, with D unclear. Per germline, CDR1 SGHDT and CDR2 YYEEEE. V dropped 0 bases and J dropped 6 bases, with 10 bases sitting between them. CDR3 length: 14 residues. The CDR3 sequence: CASSLGSGIQPQHF. The CDR3 DNA sequence: TGTGCCAGCAGCTTGGGTTCGGGAATTCAGCCCCAGCATTTT.

J is TRBJ1-1 and V is TRBV11-2, with D uncertain. The CDR3 loop spans 16 amino acids. CDR1 and CDR2 from the germline V gene are SGHAT and FQNNGV. Trimming removed 2 bases at V and 1 base at J, with 14 bases between. CDR3 in amino acids: CASSLIRRVPNTEAFF. DNA of the CDR3: TGTGCCAGCAGCTTAATTCGTCGCGTACCGAACACTGAAGCTTTCTTT.

This clone appeared a few times. CDR3 residues: CASSSGQTSNYGYTF. The CDR3 DNA reads as TGTGCCAGCAGTTCAGGACAGACCTCTAACTATGGCTACACCTTC. The rearrangement joins TRBV6-5 to TRBJ1-2; possibly TRBD1 for D (6 bases). V lost 4 bases, J lost 0 bases, and 12 bases lay in between. Germline CDR1 is MNHEY and CDR2 is SVGAGI. CDR3 length: 15 amino acids.

The V call is TRBV29-1, the J call TRBJ1-2; TRBD1 aligns across 7 bases. Germline CDR1 is SQVTM and CDR2 is ANQGSEA. This CDR3 spans 14 amino acids. V trimming: 3 bases; J trimming: 3 bases; junction bases outside the gene matches: 7. The CDR3 loop reads CSVDGIQGHYGYTF. Here the CDR3 DNA reads TGCAGCGTTGACGGTATACAGGGGCACTATGGCTACACCTTC.

The chain carries TRBV5-1 and TRBJ2-1; TRBD2 agrees at 7 bases. CDR1 SGHRS and CDR2 YFSETQ come from the germline V gene. This CDR3 has 15 amino acids. With 0 bases clipped from V and 9 bases from J, the junction kept 9 bases outside the gene matches. The CDR3 region has the DNA TGCGCCAGCAGCTTGGTGCAGGGTTCGGGGGGTGAGCAGTTCTTC. It yields the protein CASSLVQGSGGEQFF.

This sequence joins TRBV19 and TRBJ1-1; no clear D gene. In germline, CDR1 is LNHDA, CDR2 SQIVND (reference sequence). The CDR3 consists of 15 residues. Trimming took off 1 base at V and 3 bases at J, with 12 bases between the two ends. The CDR3 DNA reads as TGTGCCAGTAGTATAGTCGGCCAGGCTGACACTGAAGCTTTCTTT. It is translated as CASSIVGQADTEAFF.

This chain joins TRBV5-6 and TRBJ1-1; 10 nucleotides agree with TRBD1. The CDR3 extends over 14 amino acids. J was trimmed by 11 bases and V by 1 base; bases with no gene match: 8. CDR1 and CDR2 (germline): SGHDT, YYEEEE. Written as DNA, the CDR3 is TGTGCCAGCAGCTTGCGACAGGGGGCATTTCGGGCTTTCTTT. It yields the protein CASSLRQGAFRAFF.

The chain couples TRBV28 to TRBJ2-7, with 8 bases identical to TRBD1. CDR1 MDHEN and CDR2 SYDVKM come from the germline V gene. CDR3 length equals 14 residues. V was pared by 6 bases and J by 1 base, with 5 bases of the junction left unmatched. The CDR3 DNA follows: TGTGCCAGCAGCAGACAGGGGACATCCTACGAGCAGTACTTC. It codes for CASSRQGTSYEQYF.

The gene calls are TRBV5-6 and TRBJ2-7; 10 bases are shared with TRBD1. The germline V gene has CDR1 SGHDT and CDR2 YYEEEE. Trimming cost V 0 bases and J 1 base; bases outside gene matches: 1. There are 15 residues in the CDR3. The chain's CDR3 is CASSLEGQGSYEQYF. The CDR3, as DNA: TGTGCCAGCAGCTTGGAGGGACAGGGGTCCTACGAGCAGTACTTC.

This clone is a singleton in its sample. In nucleotides, the CDR3 is TGTGCCTCTGAGGCGGGGCGCACAGATACGCAGTATTTT. As protein: CASEAGRTDTQYF. This sequence joins TRBV15 and TRBJ2-3, with a tentative D call TRBD2 (6 bases). The CDR3 is 13 amino acids. From germline, CDR1 is LNHNV and CDR2 YYDKDF (reference sequence). V lost 11 bases, J lost 1 base, and 13 bases lay in between.

This clone came up once. This chain links TRBV6-5 with TRBJ2-3; perhaps TRBD1 as D (6 bases). Germline CDR1 and CDR2: MNHEY and SVGAGI. The CDR3 spans 15 residues. With 0 bases removed from V and 1 base from J, the gap between germline ends came to 8 bases. Here the CDR3 DNA reads TGTGCCAGCAGTTACTCGAACAGGGGCACAGATACGCAGTATTTT. Residues: CASSYSNRGTDTQYF.

V usage is TRBV2 and J usage is TRBJ2-7; 7 nucleotides line up with TRBD1. This CDR3 spans 13 amino acids. The germline V gene encodes CDR1 SNHLY and CDR2 FYNNEI. V shed 6 bases and J 3 bases; nucleotides not matched to a gene: 5. The CDR3 reads CASRPRGNYEQYF. In nucleotides, the CDR3 is TGTGCCAGCAGACCCAGGGGGAACTACGAGCAGTACTTC. The entire variable domain, with the rest obtained from reference TRBV2 and TRBJ2-7, is as follows: EPEVTQTPSHQVTQMGQEVILRCVPISNHLYFYWYRQILGQKVEFLVSFYNNEISEKSEIFDDQFSVERPDGSNFTLKIRSTKLEDSAMYFCASRPRGNYEQYFGPGTRLTVT.

V usage is TRBV5-1 and J usage is TRBJ1-6; 9 bases match TRBD1. After removal of 1 base from V and 5 bases from J, the junction contained 1 base not matched to a gene. CDR1 SGHRS and CDR2 YFSETQ come from the germline V gene. This CDR3 region has 15 residues. In DNA, the CDR3 is TGCGCCAGCAGCTTGACAGGGGGCGATAATTCACCCCTCCACTTT. It encodes CASSLTGGDNSPLHF.

This chain joins TRBV19 and TRBJ1-2, with 7 nucleotides matching TRBD1. The junction had 6 bases not matched to a gene; V was cut back by 3 bases and J by 8 bases. Germline V gene data show CDR1 as LNHDA and CDR2 as SQIVND (reference sequence). This CDR3 contains 13 residues. The CDR3 nucleotides read TGTGCCAGTAGTATTCCCAGGGGGAGCGGCTACACCTTC. Amino acid sequence: CASSIPRGSGYTF.

The chain carries TRBV4-1 and TRBJ2-1; maybe TRBD2 (6 bases). Germline V lookup: CDR1 MGHRA, CDR2 YSYEKL. V lost 6 bases, J lost 8 bases, and 20 bases lay in between. This CDR3 has 15 residues. DNA of the CDR3: TGCGCCAGCAGAGATATAGCGGTTCTGGCTGATGAGCAGTTCTTC. This codes for CASRDIAVLADEQFF.

The rearrangement links TRBV2 to TRBJ2-7, with D unresolved. The CDR3 covers 12 residues. The germline V gene encodes CDR1 SNHLY and CDR2 FYNNEI. Trimming cost V 7 bases and J 0 bases, with 7 bases left between them. Here the CDR3 reads CASTRSSYEQYF. The CDR3 DNA reads as TGTGCCAGCACGAGAAGCTCCTACGAGCAGTACTTC.

This rearrangement joins TRBV4-2 to TRBJ1-2; 8 bases fit TRBD1. V lost 2 bases to trimming and J lost 7 bases; unmatched junction nucleotides: 6. The germline CDR1 and CDR2 sequences are LGHNA and YNFKEQ. CDR3 length: 14 amino acids. The CDR3 here is CASSQSDDRGGYTF. In DNA form, the CDR3 reads TGTGCCAGCAGCCAATCCGATGACAGGGGTGGCTACACCTTC.

This rearrangement joins TRBV7-2 to TRBJ2-3, with a weak D call TRBD2 (6 bases). Germline V gives CDR1 SGHTA, CDR2 FQGNSA. The CDR3 extends over 18 amino acids. Trimming cost V 5 bases and J 1 base, with 22 bases left between them. The CDR3 loop is CASSPRRTADYGTDTQYF. The CDR3 nucleotides are TGTGCCAGCAGCCCAAGACGTACGGCGGACTATGGCACAGATACGCAGTATTTT.

CDR3 protein: CASSRDRVSGYTF. In nucleotides, the CDR3 is TGCGCCAGCAGCCGAGACAGGGTCTCTGGCTACACCTTC. This sequence joins TRBV5-1 and TRBJ1-2, with TRBD1 matching 7 bases. Germline-derived CDR1 and CDR2 are SGHRS and YFSETQ. This CDR3 is built from 13 residues. The V segment lost 4 bases and the J segment 7 bases; nucleotides outside the gene matches: 7.

The genes are TRBV7-9 and TRBJ1-3; 8 bases map to TRBD1. Trimming removed 4 bases from V and 4 bases from J; junction bases left unmatched: 9. The CDR3 spans 16 residues. CDR1 is SEHNR, CDR2 FQNEAQ, per germline (reference sequence). This chain's CDR3 is CASSSATGAVGNTIYF. For the CDR3, the DNA is TGTGCCAGCAGCTCAGCGACAGGGGCGGTGGGAAACACCATATATTTT.

The rearrangement links TRBV19 to TRBJ1-2, with no clear D. The V gene's germline CDR1 is LNHDA and CDR2 SQIVND (reference sequence). The CDR3 contains 15 residues. The V gene lost 5 bases and the J gene lost 1 base, with 14 bases spanning the gap. CDR3 region: CASSLRRTNNYGYTF. The DNA for the CDR3 is TGTGCCAGTAGTTTGCGGCGAACTAATAACTATGGCTACACCTTC.